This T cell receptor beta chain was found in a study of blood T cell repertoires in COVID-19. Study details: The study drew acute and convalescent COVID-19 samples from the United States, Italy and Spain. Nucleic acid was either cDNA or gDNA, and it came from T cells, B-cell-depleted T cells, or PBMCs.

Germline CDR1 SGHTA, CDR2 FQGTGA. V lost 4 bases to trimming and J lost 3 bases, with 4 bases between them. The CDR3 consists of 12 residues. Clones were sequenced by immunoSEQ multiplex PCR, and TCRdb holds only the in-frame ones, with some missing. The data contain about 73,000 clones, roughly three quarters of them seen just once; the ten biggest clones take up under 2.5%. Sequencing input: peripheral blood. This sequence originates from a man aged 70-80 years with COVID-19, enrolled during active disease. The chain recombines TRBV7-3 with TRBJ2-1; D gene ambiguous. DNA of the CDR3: TGTGCCAGCAGCTCAAACTACAATGAGCAGTTCTTC. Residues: CASSSNYNEQFF.